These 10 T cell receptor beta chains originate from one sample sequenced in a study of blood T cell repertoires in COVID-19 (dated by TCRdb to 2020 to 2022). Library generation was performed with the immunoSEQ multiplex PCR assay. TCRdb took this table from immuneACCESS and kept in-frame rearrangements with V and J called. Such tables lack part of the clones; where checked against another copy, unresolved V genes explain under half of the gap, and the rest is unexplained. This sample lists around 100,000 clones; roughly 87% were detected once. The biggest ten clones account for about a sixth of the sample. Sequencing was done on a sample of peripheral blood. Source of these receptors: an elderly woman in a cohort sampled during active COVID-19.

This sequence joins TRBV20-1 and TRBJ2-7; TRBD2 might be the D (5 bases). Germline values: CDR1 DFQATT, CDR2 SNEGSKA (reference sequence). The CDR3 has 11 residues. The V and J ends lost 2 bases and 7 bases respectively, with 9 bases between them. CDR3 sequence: CSARSPGEQYF. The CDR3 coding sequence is TGCAGTGCTAGATCCCCGGGGGAGCAGTACTTC.

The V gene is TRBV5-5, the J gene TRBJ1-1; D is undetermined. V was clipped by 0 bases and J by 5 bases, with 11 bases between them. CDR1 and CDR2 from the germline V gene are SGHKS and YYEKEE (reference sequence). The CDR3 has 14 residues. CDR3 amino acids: CASSLGLTGTEAFF. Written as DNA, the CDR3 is TGTGCCAGCAGCTTGGGGCTTACCGGGACTGAAGCTTTCTTT.

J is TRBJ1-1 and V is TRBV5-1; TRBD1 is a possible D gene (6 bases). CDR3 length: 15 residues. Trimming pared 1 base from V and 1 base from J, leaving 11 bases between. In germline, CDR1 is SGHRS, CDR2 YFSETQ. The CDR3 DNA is TGCGCCAGCAGCTTGACCGCGACAGGGAACACTGAAGCTTTCTTT. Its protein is CASSLTATGNTEAFF.

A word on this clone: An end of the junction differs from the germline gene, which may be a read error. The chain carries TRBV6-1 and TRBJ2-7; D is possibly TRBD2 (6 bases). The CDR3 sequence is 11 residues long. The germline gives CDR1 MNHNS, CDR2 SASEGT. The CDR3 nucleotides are TGTGCCAGCAGCGAAGCGGAAGGGAGGAACTTC. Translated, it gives CASSEAEGRNF.

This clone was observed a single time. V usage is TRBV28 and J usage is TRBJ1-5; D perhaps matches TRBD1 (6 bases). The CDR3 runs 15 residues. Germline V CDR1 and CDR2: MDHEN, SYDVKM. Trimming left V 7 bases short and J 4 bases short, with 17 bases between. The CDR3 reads CASIMGTGKNQPQHF. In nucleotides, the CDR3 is TGTGCCAGCATTATGGGAACAGGGAAAAATCAGCCCCAGCATTTT.

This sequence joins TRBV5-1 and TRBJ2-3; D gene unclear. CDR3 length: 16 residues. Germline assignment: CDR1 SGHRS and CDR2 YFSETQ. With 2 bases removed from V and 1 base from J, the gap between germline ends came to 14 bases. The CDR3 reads CASSFLKSVGTDTQYF. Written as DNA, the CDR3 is TGCGCCAGCAGCTTCCTCAAATCGGTAGGCACAGATACGCAGTATTTT.

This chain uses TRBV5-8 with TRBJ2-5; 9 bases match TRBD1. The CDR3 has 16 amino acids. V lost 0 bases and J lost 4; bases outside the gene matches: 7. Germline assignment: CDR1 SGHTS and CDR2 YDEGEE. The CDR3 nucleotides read TGTGCCAGCAGCTTGGCCGGGACAGGGAGAGGAGAGACCCAGTACTTC. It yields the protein CASSLAGTGRGETQYF. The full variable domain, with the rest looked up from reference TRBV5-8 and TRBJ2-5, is EAGVTQSPTHLIKTRGQQATLRCSPISGHTSVYWYQQALGLGLQFLLWYDEGEERNRGNFPPRFSGRQFPNYSSELNVNALELEDSALYLCASSLAGTGRGETQYFGPGTRLLVL.

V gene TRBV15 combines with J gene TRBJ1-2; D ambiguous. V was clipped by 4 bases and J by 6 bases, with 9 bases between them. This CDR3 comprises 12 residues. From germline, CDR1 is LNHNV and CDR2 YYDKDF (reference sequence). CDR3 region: CATSNYDHGYTF. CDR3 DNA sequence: TGTGCCACCAGCAACTACGATCATGGCTACACCTTC. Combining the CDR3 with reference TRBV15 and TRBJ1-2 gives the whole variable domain DAMVIQNPRYQVTQFGKPVTLSCSQTLNHNVMYWYQQKSSQAPKLLFHYYDKDFNNEADTPDNFQSRRPNTSFCFLDIRSPGLGDTAMYLCATSNYDHGYTFGSGTRLTVV.

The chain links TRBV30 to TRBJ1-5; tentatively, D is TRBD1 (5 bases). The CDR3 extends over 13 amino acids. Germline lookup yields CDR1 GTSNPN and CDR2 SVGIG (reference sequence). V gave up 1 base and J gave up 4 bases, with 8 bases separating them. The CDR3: CAWSAAGNQPQHF. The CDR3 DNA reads TGTGCCTGGAGTGCGGCAGGGAATCAGCCCCAGCATTTT.

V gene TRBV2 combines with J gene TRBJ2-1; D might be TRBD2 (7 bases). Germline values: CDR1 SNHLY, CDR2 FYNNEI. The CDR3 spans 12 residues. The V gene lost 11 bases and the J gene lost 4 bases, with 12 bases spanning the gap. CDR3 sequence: CAGGGGYNEQFF. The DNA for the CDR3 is TGTGCCGGAGGGGGGGGTTACAATGAGCAGTTCTTC.